This T cell receptor beta chain came from a study of shared clonotypes between healthy human individuals. Study at large: Three plates were used per donor for CD4 naive, three for CD4 memory, two for CD8 naive and one for CD8 memory.

The study separated CD4+ cells into CD45RA+ naive and CD45RA-negative memory subsets. Sequenced by immunoSEQ multiplex PCR; TCRdb stores in-frame clones only, minus some. Altogether a few million clones are present, approximately 95% being singletons, with the ten largest covering 0.3% to 0.4%. The clonotype was recovered from a man aged 18 to 29 in good health. Some clones in this sample may be carry-over from other donors' samples. Sequences were obtained from naive CD4+ T cells from PBMCs. This sample's subset: CD45RA+ positively selected.

CDR3 residues: CASSQEPSRSGRGFTGELFF. CDR3 sequence (DNA): TGCGCCAGCAGCCAAGAACCCAGCAGGAGCGGGAGAGGGTTCACCGGGGAGCTGTTTTTT. The rearrangement links TRBV4-3 to TRBJ2-2; TRBD2 matches at 8 bases. Germline assignment: CDR1 LGHNA and CDR2 YSLEER. The CDR3 sequence is 20 residues long. Unmatched junction bases numbered 16, after V lost 0 bases and J lost 4 bases.